This TCR beta chain was captured in a study of CD8+ T cells in alopecia areata. cDNA reverse transcribed from extracted RNA served as the sequencing template. Profiled with immunoSEQ multiplex PCR; TCRdb holds only in-frame clones, not every one. The sample carries about 97,000 clones, approximately 42% recorded once. In regard to this clone: Antigen: not known.

Patients with alopecia areata provided lesional scalp punch biopsies as well as peripheral blood. V lost 5 bases and J 4 bases, leaving 9 bases between the germline ends. The CDR3 totals 12 residues. Germline values: CDR1 MDHEN, CDR2 SYDVKM. Study conclusions and caveats: Higher clonality was seen in lesional scalp than in normal scalp, especially in alopecia totalis/universalis.

Input material: CD4+ T cells sorted from blood. This chain links TRBV28 with TRBJ2-7; no clear D. The TCR comes from a human donor with alopecia areata. CDR3 sequence: CASSPTTYEQYF. The CDR3 DNA reads as TGTGCCAGCAGTCCAACCACGTACGAGCAGTACTTC. The full variable domain, its missing parts supplied by reference TRBV28 and TRBJ2-7, is DVKVTQSSRYLVKRTGEKVFLECVQDMDHENMFWYRQDPGLGLRLIYFSYDVKMKEKGDIPEGYSVSREKKERFSLILESASTNQTSMYLCASSPTTYEQYFGPGTRLTVT.